In this sample, the clone carrying this TCR beta chain turned up a few times. Its matching antigen is unknown. The data belong to a study of response to subunit inactivated influenza vaccine. Each CDR3 protein is one row after TCRdb ran MiXCR on the RT-PCR reads. The data show more than 700,000 distinct CDR3 sequences, about 20% seen once. Findings of the study overall: Only a handful of new T cells, the authors suggested, are recruited with each seasonal influenza vaccination.

The germline V gene encodes CDR1 SGHTA and CDR2 FQGNSA. There are 17 residues in the CDR3. V lost 1 base, J lost 1 base, and 10 bases stayed unmatched. The genes are TRBV7-2 and TRBJ2-7; 7 positions agree with TRBD1. Sequenced here: PBMCs from blood, sampled about 5 days after vaccination. This clonotype originated in a man in his fifties or sixties who received an inactivated influenza vaccine. CDR3 bases: TGTGCCAGCAGCTTAGGACTGAGGTGGGGACAGTCCTACGAGCAGTACTTC. It specifies CASSLGLRWGQSYEQYF.